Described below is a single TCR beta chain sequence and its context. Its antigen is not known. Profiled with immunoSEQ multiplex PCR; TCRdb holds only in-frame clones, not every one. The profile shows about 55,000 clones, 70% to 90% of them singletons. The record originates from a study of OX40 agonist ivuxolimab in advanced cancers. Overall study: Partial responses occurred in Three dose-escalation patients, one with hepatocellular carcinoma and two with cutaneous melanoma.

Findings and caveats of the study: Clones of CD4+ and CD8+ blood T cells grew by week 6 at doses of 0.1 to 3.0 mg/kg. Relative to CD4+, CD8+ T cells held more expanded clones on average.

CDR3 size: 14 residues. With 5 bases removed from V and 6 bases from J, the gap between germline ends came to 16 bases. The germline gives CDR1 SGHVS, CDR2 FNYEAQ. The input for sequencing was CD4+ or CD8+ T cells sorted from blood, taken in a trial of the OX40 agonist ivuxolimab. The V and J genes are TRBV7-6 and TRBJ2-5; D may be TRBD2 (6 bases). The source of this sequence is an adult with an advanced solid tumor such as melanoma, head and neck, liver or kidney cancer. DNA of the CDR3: TGTGCCAGCAGCGCGGCCGGGACTCGAAAGACCCAGTACTTC. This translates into CASSAAGTRKTQYF.